This is a list of T cell receptor beta chains from one sample in a study of T cell changes during pregnancy in multiple sclerosis. Assay used: immunoSEQ multiplex PCR; TCRdb lists only in-frame clones, some missing. The sample comprises 20,000 to 30,000 clones, around 90% of which are singletons, and 0.74% rests with the top ten. The sequencing used CD4+ T cells from peripheral blood mononuclear cells, collected in the first trimester of pregnancy. The receptors were sampled from a female donor in good health, enrolled as a control in a pregnancy study. The CDR3 runs from the conserved cysteine through the conserved F or W. A D gene is named only where the DNA matches it firmly. Some rows have no size entry. The others give once, few or many, or a class for an expanded clone.

j_call: TRBJ2-7
clone_size: NA
v_call: TRBV19
d_call: TRBD1
cdr3_nt: TGTGCCAGTAGTATGAATGACGGGACAGGGACCGTTAAGCAGTACTTC
cdr3_aa: CASSMNDGTGTVKQYF

j_call: TRBJ1-1
clone_size: NA
v_call: TRBV10-1
d_call: TRBD1
cdr3_nt: TGCGCCAGCAGTGCTCAAGTCGGGGTGACAGGGGCCGAAGCTTTCTTT
cdr3_aa: CASSAQVGVTGAEAFF

j_call: TRBJ2-5
clone_size: NA
v_call: TRBV7-2
d_call: TRBD1
cdr3_nt: TGTGCCAGCAGCTTAGATGGACAGGGAAAGACCCAGTACTTC
cdr3_aa: CASSLDGQGKTQYF

j_call: TRBJ2-2
clone_size: NA
v_call: TRBV7-6
d_call: TRBD2
cdr3_nt: TGTGCCAGCAGCCGGAGGACTAGCGGGGGGGCCGGGGAGCTGTTTTTT
cdr3_aa: CASSRRTSGGAGELFF

j_call: TRBJ2-2
clone_size: NA
v_call: TRBV9
d_call: NA
cdr3_nt: TGTGCCAGCAGCGTAAGGGGGAAGCGAGAGGGGGAGCTGTTTTTT
cdr3_aa: CASSVRGKREGELFF

j_call: TRBJ1-1
clone_size: once
v_call: TRBV28
d_call: NA
cdr3_nt: TGTGCCAGCAGCCCCTCGGGGGGCATTGGGTACACTGAAGCTTTCTTT
cdr3_aa: CASSPSGGIGYTEAFF

j_call: TRBJ1-1
clone_size: NA
v_call: TRBV2
d_call: NA
cdr3_nt: TGTGCCAGCAGACCCGTGGCAGGGGTCACTGAAGCTTTCTTT
cdr3_aa: CASRPVAGVTEAFF

j_call: TRBJ2-5
clone_size: NA
v_call: TRBV28
d_call: TRBD2
cdr3_nt: TGTGCCAGCAGTTTAGGGACTAGCGATACCCAAGAGACCCAGTACTTC
cdr3_aa: CASSLGTSDTQETQYF

j_call: TRBJ2-1
clone_size: NA
v_call: TRBV11-3
d_call: NA
cdr3_nt: TGTGCCAGCAGCTTGGGAAGGGGACTGGTCAATGAGCAGTTCTTC
cdr3_aa: CASSLGRGLVNEQFF

j_call: TRBJ1-1
clone_size: NA
v_call: TRBV6-1
d_call: NA
cdr3_nt: TGTGCCAGCAGTGAATTAAGGGGGGGCACTGAAGCTTTCTTT
cdr3_aa: CASSELRGGTEAFF

j_call: TRBJ1-1
clone_size: NA
v_call: TRBV5-3
d_call: TRBD1
cdr3_nt: TGTGCCAGAAGCTTCGCCCTCTTGGACAGGCCCCCTGAAGCTTTCTTT
cdr3_aa: CARSFALLDRPPEAFF

j_call: TRBJ1-5
clone_size: NA
v_call: TRBV2
d_call: NA
cdr3_nt: TGTGCCAGCAGTGAGACGGGATTGGACAATCAGCCCCAGCATTTT
cdr3_aa: CASSETGLDNQPQHF

j_call: TRBJ2-7
clone_size: NA
v_call: TRBV2
d_call: NA
cdr3_nt: TGTGCCAGCAGTGGTAACACGCGGTACGAGCAGTACTTC
cdr3_aa: CASSGNTRYEQYF

j_call: TRBJ1-1
clone_size: NA
v_call: TRBV30
d_call: NA
cdr3_nt: TGTGCCTGGAGGGAGTCTTTGGGTGAAGCTTTCTTT
cdr3_aa: CAWRESLGEAFF

j_call: TRBJ1-3
clone_size: once
v_call: TRBV10-3
d_call: TRBD1
cdr3_nt: TGTGCCACCCAGGCCCAACCGGGACAGGGGACTGGAAACACCATATATTTT
cdr3_aa: CATQAQPGQGTGNTIYF

j_call: TRBJ2-1
clone_size: NA
v_call: TRBV7-9
d_call: TRBD2
cdr3_nt: TGTGCCAGCAGCGGTTTTTTAGGGCTAGCGGACAATGAGCAGTTCTTC
cdr3_aa: CASSGFLGLADNEQFF

j_call: TRBJ1-3
clone_size: few
v_call: TRBV12-5
d_call: NA
cdr3_nt: TGTGCTAGTGGTCTAGTTACCCGAAACACCATATATTTT
cdr3_aa: CASGLVTRNTIYF

j_call: TRBJ2-1
clone_size: once
v_call: TRBV29-1
d_call: NA
cdr3_nt: TGCAGCGTTGGACAGCATGAGCAGTTCTTC
cdr3_aa: CSVGQHEQFF

j_call: TRBJ2-7
clone_size: NA
v_call: TRBV4-1
d_call: NA
cdr3_nt: TGCGCCAGCAGCCAAGCTAAGTCTAACTACGAGCAGTACTTC
cdr3_aa: CASSQAKSNYEQYF

j_call: TRBJ2-3
clone_size: once
v_call: TRBV10-3
d_call: TRBD2
cdr3_nt: TGTGCCACCGGGGGGGCCGCAGATACGCAGTATTTT
cdr3_aa: CATGGAADTQYF

j_call: TRBJ2-7
clone_size: NA
v_call: TRBV6-6
d_call: NA
cdr3_nt: TGTGCCAGCAGCACAGGTCGGGAGCAGTACTTC
cdr3_aa: CASSTGREQYF

j_call: TRBJ2-5
clone_size: NA
v_call: TRBV7-2
d_call: NA
cdr3_nt: TGTGCCAGCAGCTCCGATAGCAGCCGGGGAAGGACCCAGTACTTC
cdr3_aa: CASSSDSSRGRTQYF

j_call: TRBJ1-2
clone_size: NA
v_call: TRBV9
d_call: TRBD1
cdr3_nt: TGTGCCAGCAGCGTAGGTCGACAGGGGTTCGGCTATGGCTACACCTTC
cdr3_aa: CASSVGRQGFGYGYTF

j_call: TRBJ1-2
clone_size: NA
v_call: TRBV10-3
d_call: NA
cdr3_nt: TGTGCCATCGAGGCAGTGGACTATGGCTACACCTTC
cdr3_aa: CAIEAVDYGYTF

j_call: TRBJ1-5
clone_size: NA
v_call: TRBV10-3
d_call: NA
cdr3_nt: TGTGCCATCAGTAGAGGGGGAGATCAGCCCCAGCATTTT
cdr3_aa: CAISRGGDQPQHF

j_call: TRBJ2-1
clone_size: NA
v_call: TRBV28
d_call: NA
cdr3_nt: TGTGCCAGCAGTTTAGATAGGGGTCTGAGCTCCTACAATGAGCAGTTCTTC
cdr3_aa: CASSLDRGLSSYNEQFF

j_call: TRBJ2-1
clone_size: once
v_call: TRBV4-1
d_call: TRBD2
cdr3_nt: TGCGCCAGCAGCCAAGTAACCCCCCGTGCGGGACTAGCTCATGAGCAGTTCTTC
cdr3_aa: CASSQVTPRAGLAHEQFF

j_call: TRBJ1-1
clone_size: NA
v_call: TRBV7-6
d_call: TRBD1
cdr3_nt: TGTGCCAGCAGCTTCGGACAGGGCTCTGAAGCTTTCTTT
cdr3_aa: CASSFGQGSEAFF

j_call: TRBJ2-5
clone_size: NA
v_call: TRBV28
d_call: NA
cdr3_nt: TGTGCCAGCAGCGACGCGGGGAAAGAGACCCAGTACTTC
cdr3_aa: CASSDAGKETQYF

j_call: TRBJ2-1
clone_size: NA
v_call: TRBV11-2
d_call: NA
cdr3_nt: TGTGCCAGCAGCGCCGTCTCCGTTCAGGGGTTCTCCTACAATGAGCAGTTCTTC
cdr3_aa: CASSAVSVQGFSYNEQFF

j_call: TRBJ1-1
clone_size: NA
v_call: TRBV28
d_call: TRBD1
cdr3_nt: TGTGCCAGCACCGCTTGGGACAGGGGGACTGAAGCTTTCTTT
cdr3_aa: CASTAWDRGTEAFF

j_call: TRBJ1-5
clone_size: NA
v_call: TRBV5-1
d_call: TRBD1
cdr3_nt: TGCGCCAGCAGCTTGGGGGACAGTAGCAATCAGCCCCAGCATTTT
cdr3_aa: CASSLGDSSNQPQHF

j_call: TRBJ2-3
clone_size: NA
v_call: TRBV5-4
d_call: NA
cdr3_nt: TGTGCCAGCACCCCAGATGGACTCCGCACAGATACGCAGTATTTT
cdr3_aa: CASTPDGLRTDTQYF

j_call: TRBJ1-5
clone_size: NA
v_call: TRBV10-2
d_call: NA
cdr3_nt: TGCGCCAGCAGTGAGCCGGGAGGAGATCAGCCCCAGCATTTT
cdr3_aa: CASSEPGGDQPQHF

j_call: TRBJ2-7
clone_size: NA
v_call: TRBV19
d_call: TRBD2
cdr3_nt: TGTGCCAGTAGTTATAGGGGCCGGCTAGCGGGAGGAAACGAGCAGTACTTC
cdr3_aa: CASSYRGRLAGGNEQYF

j_call: TRBJ1-1
clone_size: NA
v_call: TRBV5-1
d_call: TRBD1
cdr3_nt: TGCGCCAGCAGCTTGGGCGGGACAGGGGGCAAGGATGAAGCTTTCTTT
cdr3_aa: CASSLGGTGGKDEAFF

j_call: TRBJ2-7
clone_size: NA
v_call: TRBV5-1
d_call: TRBD1
cdr3_nt: TGCGCCAGCAGCTTGGCCCCCAGGGGGAGCTCCTACGAGCAGTACTTC
cdr3_aa: CASSLAPRGSSYEQYF

j_call: TRBJ2-5
clone_size: NA
v_call: TRBV28
d_call: TRBD2
cdr3_nt: TGTGCCAGCAGTTTACGCGGGGGGAGTGGGACCCAGTACTTC
cdr3_aa: CASSLRGGSGTQYF

j_call: TRBJ2-5
clone_size: NA
v_call: TRBV7-8
d_call: NA
cdr3_nt: TGTGCCAGCATAAGGTGGGCGGGGCTCCAAGAGACCCAGTACTTC
cdr3_aa: CASIRWAGLQETQYF

j_call: TRBJ1-3
clone_size: NA
v_call: TRBV5-1
d_call: NA
cdr3_nt: TGCGCCAGCAGCTTGTCTACGGGAAACACCATATATTTT
cdr3_aa: CASSLSTGNTIYF

j_call: TRBJ1-5
clone_size: NA
v_call: TRBV11-1
d_call: NA
cdr3_nt: TGTGCCAGCAGCTTGGGGCCGGAGGGGCCCCAGCATTTT
cdr3_aa: CASSLGPEGPQHF

j_call: TRBJ2-3
clone_size: NA
v_call: TRBV18
d_call: NA
cdr3_nt: TGTGCCAGCTCACCACAGGAGGGCAGCACAGATACGCAGTATTTT
cdr3_aa: CASSPQEGSTDTQYF

j_call: TRBJ2-5
clone_size: NA
v_call: TRBV5-1
d_call: NA
cdr3_nt: TGCGCCAGCAGCCCCGGGGACATTCAAGAGACCCAGTACTTC
cdr3_aa: CASSPGDIQETQYF

j_call: TRBJ2-1
clone_size: NA
v_call: TRBV5-6
d_call: NA
cdr3_nt: NA
cdr3_aa: CASSWDFGNEQFF

j_call: TRBJ2-1
clone_size: NA
v_call: TRBV5-1
d_call: TRBD2
cdr3_nt: TGCGCCAGCAGCTTCGCCCCAAGCGGGGGGACCTACAATGAGCAGTTCTTC
cdr3_aa: CASSFAPSGGTYNEQFF

j_call: TRBJ2-7
clone_size: NA
v_call: TRBV18
d_call: TRBD1
cdr3_nt: TGTGCCAGCTCATACAATGACAGGGTCTACGAGCAGTACTTC
cdr3_aa: CASSYNDRVYEQYF

j_call: TRBJ2-7
clone_size: NA
v_call: TRBV5-1
d_call: TRBD2
cdr3_nt: TGCGCCAGCAGCCCTTTAGCGGGAGGGCCTGTCTGGCAGTACTTC
cdr3_aa: CASSPLAGGPVWQYF

j_call: TRBJ2-2
clone_size: NA
v_call: TRBV2
d_call: NA
cdr3_nt: TGTGCCAGCACTACGGGACAGAACACCGGGGAGCTGTTTTTT
cdr3_aa: CASTTGQNTGELFF

j_call: TRBJ2-2
clone_size: NA
v_call: TRBV7-9
d_call: TRBD2
cdr3_nt: TGTGCCAGCAGCTTGCTAGCGGGAGGTACCGGGGAGCTGTTTTTT
cdr3_aa: CASSLLAGGTGELFF

j_call: TRBJ2-1
clone_size: NA
v_call: TRBV5-6
d_call: NA
cdr3_nt: TGTGCCAGCAGCTTGACGGACCCCGCCGACAGAAGGCCCTACAATGAGCAGTTCTTC
cdr3_aa: CASSLTDPADRRPYNEQFF

j_call: TRBJ2-1
clone_size: NA
v_call: TRBV2
d_call: TRBD2
cdr3_nt: TGTGCCAGCGCTCGACTAGCGGGAGTAGGGAATGAGCAGTTCTTC
cdr3_aa: CASARLAGVGNEQFF